The 20 T cell receptor beta chains given below trace back to one sample, sequenced in a study of shared clonotypes between healthy human individuals. Sequenced by immunoSEQ multiplex PCR; TCRdb stores in-frame clones only, minus some. The sample has approximately 2,000,000 clones, 80% to 95% seen once. Material: naive CD4+ T cells from PBMCs. This sample's subset: CD45RA+ positively selected. These receptor sequences come from a man aged 18 to 30 in good health. Some clones in this sample may be carry-over from other donors' samples.

The V and J genes are TRBV5-4 and TRBJ2-7, with unresolved D. The germline V and J ends were trimmed by 3 bases and 6 bases, with 10 bases remaining between them. The length of the CDR3 is 12 residues. CDR1 is SGHNT and CDR2 is YYREEE in the germline V gene (reference sequence). CDR3 loop: CASSSSSGEQYF. CDR3 nucleotide sequence: TGTGCCAGCAGCTCCTCCTCCGGCGAGCAGTACTTC. The full variable domain, in which reference TRBV5-4 and TRBJ2-7 provide the parts outside the CDR3, is ETGVTQSPTHLIKTRGQQVTLRCSSQSGHNTVSWYQQALGQGPQFIFQYYREEENGRGNFPPRFSGLQFPNYSSELNVNALELDDSALYLCASSSSSGEQYFGPGTRLTVT.

This clone showed up just a few times. The chain couples TRBV6-5 to TRBJ1-5; D uncertain. Trimming removed 6 bases at V and 0 bases at J, with 6 bases between. Germline-derived CDR1 and CDR2 are MNHEY and SVGAGI. The CDR3 runs 13 residues. As DNA, the CDR3 is TGTGCCAGCAGCGTCGATAGCAATCAGCCCCAGCATTTT. This translates into CASSVDSNQPQHF.

V and J are TRBV7-9 and TRBJ2-7, with D hard to call. Germline loops: CDR1 SEHNR, CDR2 FQNEAQ (reference sequence). The CDR3 runs to 14 residues. The V end lost 2 bases, the J end lost 0 bases, and 8 bases lay between the germline ends. In DNA, the CDR3 is TGTGCCAGCAGCTTATTTCTAGACTCCTACGAGCAGTACTTC. Protein product: CASSLFLDSYEQYF.

The genes are TRBV4-1 and TRBJ2-3; D is unresolved. The V and J ends lost 3 bases and 9 bases respectively, with 22 bases between them. Per the germline V gene, CDR1 is MGHRA and CDR2 is YSYEKL. This CDR3 region has 16 residues. The CDR3 nucleotides are TGCGCCAGCAGCCACCCGCCGCCGCAGTACTCCTCCACGCAGTATTTT. This encodes CASSHPPPQYSSTQYF.

Comments on this clone: Other DNA sequences in this specimen translate into the identical CDR3. V usage is TRBV28 and J usage is TRBJ1-5; tentatively, D is TRBD1 (6 bases). Germline V gene data show CDR1 as MDHEN and CDR2 as SYDVKM. The CDR3 is 14 residues long. V lost 3 bases, J lost 5 bases, and 11 bases lay in between. Written as DNA, the CDR3 is TGTGCCAGCAGTTTGGGAGGGGGGGATCAGCCCCAGCATTTT. It translates to CASSLGGGDQPQHF.

V and J are TRBV28 and TRBJ1-5, with 9 bases that match TRBD1. The germline gives CDR1 MDHEN, CDR2 SYDVKM. The J segment lost 6 bases and the V segment lost 4 bases, leaving 7 bases of the junction unmatched. The CDR3 spans 15 residues. This CDR3 reads CASSSGQGYAQPQHF. DNA for the CDR3: TGTGCCAGCAGTTCTGGACAGGGGTATGCTCAGCCCCAGCATTTT.

V and J are TRBV10-3 and TRBJ1-5, with 9 positions matching TRBD1. Germline values: CDR1 ENHRY, CDR2 SYGVKD. V gave up 2 bases and J gave up 7 bases; unmatched junction bases: 6. The CDR3 loop spans 15 amino acids. Here the CDR3 reads CAISERGQGRQPQHF. The CDR3 DNA is TGTGCCATCAGTGAGAGGGGACAGGGTCGGCAGCCCCAGCATTTT.

The gene calls are TRBV28 and TRBJ2-1, with D possibly TRBD2 on 6 matching bases. V lost 7 bases and J lost 4, with 17 bases in between. CDR1 and CDR2 from the germline V gene are MDHEN and SYDVKM. This CDR3 comprises 15 residues. The CDR3 DNA reads TGTGCCAGCACTTACGGGGCGGGATGGTACAATGAGCAGTTCTTC. This gives the protein CASTYGAGWYNEQFF.

J is TRBJ2-7 and V is TRBV5-4; TRBD2 matches at 14 bases. This CDR3 has 16 amino acids. V dropped 0 bases and J dropped 3; count of bases not matched to a gene: 2. Germline values: CDR1 SGHNT, CDR2 YYREEE (reference sequence). CDR3 sequence (DNA): TGTGCCAGCAGCTTGGGGACTAGCGGGAGGCTCTACGAGCAGTACTTC. This sequence encodes CASSLGTSGRLYEQYF.

The chain couples TRBV28 to TRBJ1-3; D gene uncertain. CDR3 size: 14 residues. V dropped 2 bases and J dropped 8 bases, with 13 bases sitting between them. Per the germline V gene, CDR1 is MDHEN and CDR2 is SYDVKM. The CDR3 DNA follows: TGTGCCAGCAGTTTAGACGGTCTCGGGGACACCATATATTTT. Encoded protein: CASSLDGLGDTIYF.

The V call is TRBV29-1, the J call TRBJ1-3, with unresolved D. The CDR3 length is 13 residues. From germline, CDR1 is SQVTM and CDR2 ANQGSEA. V shed 2 bases and J shed 4 bases, with 9 bases lying between them. As DNA, the CDR3 is TGCAGCGTTGAATCGGGGATCGGAAACACCATATATTTT. This translates into CSVESGIGNTIYF.

The chain couples TRBV2 to TRBJ1-4; no reliable D call. Deletions cut 5 bases from V and 3 bases from J, with 10 bases between. There are 14 residues in the CDR3. Per germline, CDR1 SNHLY and CDR2 FYNNEI. The CDR3 spells CASSRSQPNEKLFF. The CDR3 region has the DNA TGTGCCAGCAGTCGGAGCCAGCCTAATGAAAAACTGTTTTTT.

The chain carries TRBV11-3 and TRBJ2-2, with 10 nucleotides matching TRBD2. J gave up 4 bases and V 1 base, and 3 bases lay outside the gene matches. Germline CDR1 and CDR2: SGHNT and YENEEA. The CDR3 runs 16 residues. The CDR3 nucleotides are TGTGCCAGCAGCTTAGGGACTAGCGGATTCACCGGGGAGCTGTTTTTT. This encodes CASSLGTSGFTGELFF.

CDR3 DNA sequence: TGTGCCAGCAGCTTCCAACCCGGGACCCCCTACGAGCAGTACTTC. It is translated as CASSFQPGTPYEQYF. The V call is TRBV7-3, the J call TRBJ2-7, with D possibly being TRBD1 or TRBD2 (5 bases each). CDR1 is SGHTA and CDR2 is FQGTGA in the germline V gene. The CDR3 has 15 amino acids. The V end was cut by 3 bases, the J end by 2 bases, with 14 bases between.

The V gene is TRBV6-6, the J gene TRBJ2-7; no firm D call. CDR1 MNHNY and CDR2 SVGAGI come from the germline V gene (reference sequence). V lost 6 bases and J 1 base, leaving 13 bases between the germline ends. This CDR3 region has 14 residues. CDR3: CASRYLVGSYEQYF. DNA for the CDR3: TGTGCCAGCAGGTACCTCGTCGGATCCTACGAGCAGTACTTC.

This clone has just a few counts. This sample includes further DNA sequences coding for the same CDR3. The genes are TRBV2 and TRBJ2-2; 9 nucleotides align to TRBD2. V shed 4 bases, J shed 2 bases, and the junction held 2 bases outside the gene matches. Looked up from germline, CDR1 is SNHLY and CDR2 is FYNNEI. CDR3 length: 15 amino acids. This CDR3 reads CASSGLAGNTGELFF. The DNA of the CDR3 is TGTGCCAGCAGTGGGCTAGCGGGAAACACCGGGGAGCTGTTTTTT.

This clone was recorded once. For the CDR3, the DNA is TGTGCCAGCAGCTTAAGGTCTAGCGGGGACGGTGAGCAGTTCTTC. Protein product: CASSLRSSGDGEQFF. The chain joins TRBV7-2 to TRBJ2-1; 9 bases fit TRBD2. CDR3 length: 15 residues. Germline V gene data show CDR1 as SGHTA and CDR2 as FQGNSA. Trimming at V came to 2 bases and at J to 9 bases, leaving 8 bases not matched to a gene.

This chain uses TRBV10-3 with TRBJ1-6; D gene ambiguous. Between the trimmed V and J ends, which lost 6 bases and 10 bases, there was a span of 16 bases. Germline V lookup: CDR1 ENHRY, CDR2 SYGVKD. This CDR3 is 14 amino acids long. As DNA, the CDR3 is TGTGCCATCAGAGAGACTAGGGAGGACTCACCCCTCCACTTT. This translates into CAIRETREDSPLHF.

The rearrangement uses TRBV6-5 and TRBJ2-1, with TRBD1 matching over 7 bases. V lost 7 bases to trimming and J lost 6 bases; unmatched junction nucleotides: 6. Germline CDR1 MNHEY, CDR2 SVGAGI. The CDR3 sequence is 13 residues long. CDR3 nucleotide sequence: TGTGCCAGCACCCTGGGGACAGTCAATGAGCAGTTCTTC. Translated: CASTLGTVNEQFF.

J is TRBJ2-2 and V is TRBV5-6; possibly TRBD1 or TRBD2 for D (6 bases each). Germline-derived CDR1 and CDR2 are SGHDT and YYEEEE. Deletions cut 0 bases from V and 0 bases from J, with 15 bases between. The CDR3 is made up of 18 amino acids. The CDR3 is CASSLAVWGAANTGELFF. As DNA, the CDR3 is TGTGCCAGCAGCTTGGCAGTCTGGGGGGCAGCGAACACCGGGGAGCTGTTTTTT. Full variable domain (remainder filled in from reference TRBV5-6 and TRBJ2-2): DAGVTQSPTHLIKTRGQQVTLRCSPKSGHDTVSWYQQALGQGPQFIFQYYEEEERQRGNFPDRFSGHQFPNYSSELNVNALLLGDSALYLCASSLAVWGAANTGELFFGEGSRLTVL.